One and the same sample provided the 28 T cell receptor beta chains below, sequenced in a study of T cells after yellow fever vaccination. In TCRdb, the 5' RACE reads were re-called with MiXCR into one record per CDR3 protein. The sample holds around 310,000 distinct CDR3 sequences, around 4.5% seen once. The sequencing here drew on PBMCs, taken 15 days after the yellow fever booster vaccination. The origin of the receptors is a man between 18 and 35 years old who received the YFV17D yellow fever vaccine.

This clonotype was found a few times. The chain carries TRBV7-9 and TRBJ1-5; perhaps TRBD1 as D (5 bases). Germline assignment: CDR1 SEHNR and CDR2 FQNEAQ (reference sequence). V was shortened by 5 bases and J by 9 bases, with 11 bases between the two germline ends. This CDR3 spans 12 amino acids. For the CDR3, the DNA is TGTGCCAGCAGCAACTACGGGGGGCCCCAGCATTTT. Residues: CASSNYGGPQHF.

The V and J genes are TRBV5-1 and TRBJ2-3, with D tentatively TRBD1 or TRBD2 (6 bases each). CDR1 and CDR2 from the germline V gene are SGHRS and YFSETQ. This CDR3 has 15 residues. V dropped 4 bases and J dropped 2 bases, with 14 bases sitting between them. CDR3 sequence reads: CASSGTGALTDTQYF. CDR3 nucleotides: TGCGCCAGCAGCGGTACGGGGGCGCTCACAGATACGCAGTATTTT.

To note about this clonotype: One end of the junction varies from germline; a read error may be responsible. V is TRBV6-2 or TRBV6-3 and J is TRBJ1-5; no clear D. The CDR3 extends over 15 amino acids. The germline V gene has CDR1 MNHEY and CDR2 SVGEGT. The CDR3 bases are TGTGCCAGCAGTTATCTTGGCCAAGCTAATCGGCCCCAGCATTTT. Its protein product is CASSYLGQANRPQHF.

This clonotype has only a few counts. Here the CDR3 reads CSARAATGSEKLFF. The DNA of the CDR3 is TGCAGTGCTAGAGCTGCGACAGGGTCAGAAAAACTGTTTTTT. The V and J genes are TRBV20-1 and TRBJ1-4; 7 bases map to TRBD1. This CDR3 spans 14 amino acids. J was trimmed by 8 bases and V by 1 base; bases with no gene match: 7. Germline V gene data show CDR1 as DFQATT and CDR2 as SNEGSKA (reference sequence).

This clonotype appeared many times. V usage is TRBV4-2 and J usage is TRBJ1-1, with D unclear. This CDR3 has 13 amino acids. Per the germline V gene, CDR1 is LGHNA and CDR2 is YNFKEQ. Between the trimmed V and J ends, which lost 0 bases and 6 bases, there was a span of 8 bases. The CDR3 here is CASSQDWEAEAFF. CDR3 sequence (DNA): TGTGCCAGCAGCCAAGATTGGGAAGCTGAAGCTTTCTTT.

Ten or more counts support this clonotype. The chain joins TRBV3-2 to TRBJ2-4; TRBD1 is the table's D call, not checked against the DNA. TRBV3-2 is recorded as a pseudogene. This CDR3 is built from 17 residues. The chain's CDR3 is CASSQEQGRQGKNIQYF. The CDR3 coding sequence is TGTGCCAGCAGCCAAGAGCAGGGAAGACAGGGGAAAAACATTCAGTACTTC.

This rearrangement joins TRBV6-5 to TRBJ1-1; D not resolved. Germline V gives CDR1 MNHEY, CDR2 SVGAGI. V lost 4 bases and J 4 bases, leaving 10 bases between the germline ends. This CDR3 has 13 residues. CDR3 sequence (DNA): TGTGCCAGCAGTTCCTCCTTGGGCACTGAAGCTTTCTTT. Its translation is CASSSSLGTEAFF.

This clonotype was observed many times. The gene calls are TRBV7-3 and TRBJ1-1, with a weak D call TRBD1 (6 bases). There are 13 residues in the CDR3. V shed 4 bases and J shed 5 bases, with 11 bases lying between them. Germline V gives CDR1 SGHTA, CDR2 FQGTGA. CDR3: CASSSSGETEAFF. CDR3 coding DNA: TGTGCCAGCAGCTCTTCAGGGGAGACTGAAGCTTTCTTT. The entire variable domain, with the rest obtained from reference TRBV7-3 and TRBJ1-1, is as follows: GAGVSQTPSNKVTEKGKYVELRCDPISGHTALYWYRQSLGQGPEFLIYFQGTGAADDSGLPNDRFFAVRPEGSVSTLKIQRTERGDSAVYLCASSSSGETEAFFGQGTRLTVV.

This clonotype was found many times. The chain employs TRBV7-2 and TRBJ1-1; the D gene is possibly TRBD1 (5 bases). The CDR3 loop spans 15 amino acids. V was trimmed by 3 bases and J by 1 base, leaving 12 bases between them. Per germline, CDR1 SGHTA and CDR2 FQGNSA. CDR3: CASSLGGTGNTEAFF. The CDR3 coding sequence is TGTGCCAGCAGCTTGGGGGGGACGGGGAACACTGAAGCTTTCTTT.

This clonotype showed up just a few times. This sequence joins TRBV5-1 and TRBJ2-5; D might be TRBD1 or TRBD2, each matching 6 bases. Germline V gene data show CDR1 as SGHRS and CDR2 as YFSETQ. This CDR3 is built from 15 residues. The V end lost 0 bases, the J end lost 5 bases, and 14 bases lay between the germline ends. The CDR3, as DNA: TGCGCCAGCAGCTTGGATCCGGGGGCCATGGAGACCCAGTACTTC. As protein: CASSLDPGAMETQYF. The entire variable domain, with the rest obtained from reference TRBV5-1 and TRBJ2-5, is as follows: KAGVTQTPRYLIKTRGQQVTLSCSPISGHRSVSWYQQTPGQGLQFLFEYFSETQRNKGNFPGRFSGRQFSNSRSEMNVSTLELGDSALYLCASSLDPGAMETQYFGPGTRLLVL.

In its sample, this clonotype was seen a few times. The chain joins TRBV12-3 or TRBV12-4 to TRBJ1-1, with TRBD1 identical over 7 bases. The ends lost 6 bases at V and 11 bases at J; junction bases unmatched: 6. This CDR3 contains 11 residues. In DNA, the CDR3 is TGTGCCAGCAGCTCTCAGGGGGATGCTTTCTTT. Its protein is CASSSQGDAFF.

This clonotype occurred many times. The chain combines TRBV20-1 with TRBJ1-6, with 8 bases matching TRBD1. J lost 3 bases, V lost 0 bases, and 1 base had no gene match. The CDR3 length is 15 residues. The germline CDR1 and CDR2 sequences are DFQATT and SNEGSKA (reference sequence). The CDR3: CSAREGTGYNSPLHF. DNA of the CDR3: TGCAGTGCTAGAGAGGGGACAGGCTATAATTCACCCCTCCACTTT.

DNA of the CDR3: TGCAGTGCTAGTCGGGGGGCCGTCACCGGGGAGCTGTTTTTT. Its protein product is CSASRGAVTGELFF. The rearrangement joins TRBV20-1 to TRBJ2-2; a possible D gene is TRBD2 (7 bases). The V and J ends lost 3 bases and 4 bases respectively, with 12 bases between them. This CDR3 has 14 amino acids. Germline CDR1 reads DFQATT; CDR2 reads SNEGSKA (reference sequence).

This clonotype was detected many times. The chain is built from TRBV24-1 and TRBJ2-2, with D perhaps TRBD1 (5 bases). Per germline, CDR1 KGHDR and CDR2 SFDVKD. Trimming cost V 9 bases and J 7 bases, with 14 bases left between them. This CDR3 is built from 13 residues. The CDR3 protein is CATQGWGDGELFF. The CDR3 coding sequence is TGTGCCACCCAAGGTTGGGGCGACGGGGAGCTGTTTTTT.

This clonotype was seen many times. CDR3 sequence (DNA): TGTGCCAGCAGTTTATCGTGGGGGAGCACAGATACGCAGTATTTT. Protein sequence: CASSLSWGSTDTQYF. This chain connects TRBV27 to TRBJ2-3; D may match TRBD1 or TRBD2 (5 bases each). The CDR3 sequence is 15 residues long. V dropped 0 bases and J dropped 0 bases, with 7 bases sitting between them. Germline V gives CDR1 MNHEY, CDR2 SMNVEV (reference sequence).

This chain joins TRBV5-5 and TRBJ2-3; 13 bases match TRBD2. Germline CDR1 SGHKS, CDR2 YYEKEE (reference sequence). This CDR3 spans 16 amino acids. Losses at the gene ends were 3 bases for V and 1 base for J; bases not matched to a gene: 2. The CDR3 reads CASSYTSGGGTDTQYF. CDR3 coding DNA: TGTGCCAGCAGCTATACTAGCGGGGGGGGCACAGATACGCAGTATTTT.

The sample holds many counts of this clonotype. The rearrangement joins TRBV12-3 or TRBV12-4 to TRBJ1-5; D remains ambiguous. The CDR3 is 15 amino acids. V was pared by 3 bases and J by 7 bases, with 16 bases between. CDR3 nucleotide sequence: TGTGCCAGCAGTTTGGCCTTGGGGAGGAACCAGCCCCAGCATTTT. Protein product: CASSLALGRNQPQHF.

The chain joins TRBV11-1 to TRBJ1-3; no clear D. The CDR3 loop spans 14 amino acids. Germline-derived CDR1 and CDR2 are SGHAT and FQDESV (reference sequence). V was trimmed by 1 base and J by 3 bases, leaving 7 bases between them. CDR3 coding DNA: TGTGCCAGCAGCTTAGAACGGCGTGGAAACACCATATATTTT. It codes for CASSLERRGNTIYF. Based on the CDR3 plus reference TRBV11-1 and TRBJ1-3, the full variable domain is EAEVAQSPRYKITEKSQAVAFWCDPISGHATLYWYRQILGQGPELLVQFQDESVVDDSQLPKDRFSAERLKGVDSTLKIQPAELGDSAMYLCASSLERRGNTIYFGEGSWLTVV.

This clonotype was seen ten or more times. The chain has TRBV12-3 or TRBV12-4 and TRBJ2-7, with D perhaps TRBD2 (6 bases). Trimming left V 4 bases short and J 1 base short, with 11 bases between. The CDR3 runs 14 residues. DNA for the CDR3: TGTGCCAGCAGTTCCGGAGGGTTTTCCTACGAGCAGTACTTC. Amino acid sequence: CASSSGGFSYEQYF.

The chain has TRBV4-3 and TRBJ1-6; D is perhaps TRBD1 (6 bases). V dropped 1 base and J dropped 6 bases, with 13 bases sitting between them. CDR3 size: 16 residues. From germline, CDR1 is LGHNA and CDR2 YSLEER. CDR3 in DNA: TGCGCCAGCAGCCAAGGTGGGGGCGTAAGTAATTCACCCCTCCACTTT. It specifies CASSQGGGVSNSPLHF.

In this sample, this clonotype turned up many times. This sequence joins TRBV5-1 and TRBJ2-5; 9 nucleotides line up with TRBD1. The CDR3 has 15 amino acids. Germline V lookup: CDR1 SGHRS, CDR2 YFSETQ. Losses at the gene ends were 4 bases for V and 5 bases for J; bases not matched to a gene: 9. CDR3 in DNA: TGCGCCAGCAGCCCCCTGACAGGGGGGTTGGAGACCCAGTACTTC. Translation gives CASSPLTGGLETQYF. Based on the CDR3 plus reference TRBV5-1 and TRBJ2-5, the full variable domain is KAGVTQTPRYLIKTRGQQVTLSCSPISGHRSVSWYQQTPGQGLQFLFEYFSETQRNKGNFPGRFSGRQFSNSRSEMNVSTLELGDSALYLCASSPLTGGLETQYFGPGTRLLVL.

This clonotype has just a few counts. The chain is built from TRBV7-9 and TRBJ2-5; 13 nucleotides match TRBD2. From germline, CDR1 is SEHNR and CDR2 FQNEAQ (reference sequence). The CDR3 covers 16 residues. V shed 2 bases and J 3 bases; nucleotides not matched to a gene: 3. CDR3 sequence (DNA): TGTGCCAGCAGCTTACCGGGGACTAGCGGGAAAGAGACCCAGTACTTC. Its translation is CASSLPGTSGKETQYF.

The V gene is TRBV4-3, the J gene TRBJ2-3; the D gene could be TRBD1 or TRBD2 (6 bases each). Germline loops: CDR1 LGHNA, CDR2 YSLEER. V was shortened by 0 bases and J by 0 bases, with 10 bases between the two germline ends. The CDR3 contains 16 residues. This chain's CDR3 is CASSQEPGASTDTQYF. The CDR3 coding sequence is TGCGCCAGCAGCCAAGAACCGGGGGCTAGCACAGATACGCAGTATTTT.

This clonotype was counted many times. This chain joins TRBV27 and TRBJ1-1; 11 bases fit TRBD1. With V trimmed by 6 bases and J by 10 bases, 10 bases remained unmatched. CDR3 length: 14 residues. Germline CDR1 MNHEY, CDR2 SMNVEV (reference sequence). CDR3 protein: CASSFQGQGGGAFF. DNA for the CDR3: TGTGCCAGCAGCTTCCAGGGACAGGGGGGTGGAGCTTTCTTT.

There are many counts of this clonotype. This sequence joins TRBV7-9 and TRBJ1-4; TRBD1 might be the D (5 bases). V gave up 4 bases and J gave up 8 bases, with 14 bases separating them. Germline V CDR1 and CDR2: SEHNR, FQNEAQ (reference sequence). The CDR3 loop spans 14 amino acids. The CDR3, as DNA: TGTGCCAGCAGCTCACCGGGGGGGGTCGAAAAACTGTTTTTT. It yields the protein CASSSPGGVEKLFF.

This clonotype was observed a few times. The chain combines TRBV7-2 with TRBJ2-3; possible D gene TRBD1, 6 bases. V lost 8 bases to trimming and J lost 6 bases, with 15 bases between them. CDR1 and CDR2 from the germline V gene are SGHTA and FQGNSA. This CDR3 region has 13 residues. CDR3 nucleotides: TGTGCCAGCCGATGGGCAGGGGTGGATACGCAGTATTTT. Residues: CASRWAGVDTQYF.

Many counts were recorded for this clonotype. The chain carries TRBV6-1 and TRBJ1-5; D unclear. This CDR3 has 15 amino acids. V was clipped by 1 base and J by 2 bases, with 9 bases between them. CDR1 MNHNS and CDR2 SASEGT come from the germline V gene. CDR3 nucleotides: TGTGCCAGCAGTGAAGGCAGTCCTGGCAATCAGCCCCAGCATTTT. Protein product: CASSEGSPGNQPQHF.

This clonotype was found a few times. This sequence joins TRBV4-1 and TRBJ2-7, with 7 bases lining up with TRBD2. J gave up 8 bases and V 2 bases, and 12 bases lay outside the gene matches. The CDR3 runs 15 residues. CDR1 and CDR2 (germline): MGHRA, YSYEKL. CDR3 sequence: CASSQLPGGYSQQYF. DNA of the CDR3: TGCGCCAGCAGCCAATTGCCGGGGGGATATTCGCAGCAGTACTTC.